Presented here are 27 T cell receptor beta chains from one specimen sequenced in a study of blood T cell repertoires in COVID-19 (dated by TCRdb to 2019 to 2021). The library relied on the immunoSEQ multiplex PCR assay. This immuneACCESS table, as held by TCRdb, lists in-frame sequences with V and J called but not all clones. Of the missing ones, under half trace to an unresolved V gene in checked studies; the others have no known cause. The sample table records 450,000 to 500,000 clones; roughly 88% of these occur just once. The top ten hold 3.2% of the sample. The material sequenced was peripheral blood. Receptor source: a human donor in a cohort sampled during active COVID-19.

This chain links TRBV27 with TRBJ2-7, with 8 bases matching TRBD1. Trimming took 6 bases from V and 2 from J; bases not matched to a gene: 15. This CDR3 has 17 amino acids. Per the germline V gene, CDR1 is MNHEY and CDR2 is SMNVEV (reference sequence). CDR3 sequence: CASRPFSVGQAAYEQYF. In DNA form, the CDR3 reads TGTGCCAGCAGGCCCTTCAGCGTGGGACAGGCAGCCTACGAGCAGTACTTC.

This chain uses TRBV28 with TRBJ1-2; no clear D gene. The ends were cut back, 2 bases at V and 0 bases at J, with 4 bases in the middle. The germline gives CDR1 MDHEN, CDR2 SYDVKM. The CDR3 totals 13 residues. CDR3 nucleotide sequence: TGTGCCAGCAGTTTAGACACTAACTATGGCTACACCTTC. Its translation: CASSLDTNYGYTF.

The chain links TRBV24-1 to TRBJ2-1; TRBD1 matches at 11 bases. Per germline, CDR1 KGHDR and CDR2 SFDVKD. The CDR3 sequence is 16 residues long. The V segment lost 3 bases and the J segment 7 bases; nucleotides outside the gene matches: 7. The CDR3 region is CATSDSGTGGWNEQFF. Written as DNA, the CDR3 is TGTGCCACCAGTGATAGTGGGACAGGGGGGTGGAATGAGCAGTTCTTC.

The chain is built from TRBV24-1 and TRBJ2-5, with 10 nucleotides matching TRBD2. V lost 3 bases and J lost 5; bases outside the gene matches: 17. Germline lookup yields CDR1 KGHDR and CDR2 SFDVKD. The CDR3 spans 19 residues. This CDR3 reads CATSDPPGGLAGVGETQYF. CDR3 bases: TGTGCCACCAGTGATCCACCCGGGGGGCTAGCGGGAGTCGGTGAGACCCAGTACTTC.

The chain has TRBV27 and TRBJ2-7; D is perhaps TRBD2 (5 bases). Germline lookup yields CDR1 MNHEY and CDR2 SMNVEV (reference sequence). Deletions cut 3 bases from V and 1 base from J, with 10 bases between. This CDR3 is 14 amino acids long. The CDR3, as DNA: TGTGCCAGCAGTTTTTTACTAGGGTCCTACGAGCAGTACTTC. This sequence encodes CASSFLLGSYEQYF.

V usage is TRBV19 and J usage is TRBJ1-2; 7 bases are shared with TRBD1. Germline V CDR1 and CDR2: LNHDA, SQIVND (reference sequence). CDR3 length equals 15 residues. V shed 0 bases, J shed 5 bases, and the junction held 6 bases outside the gene matches. DNA of the CDR3: TGTGCCAGTAGTATAGAGACGACAGGGCAATATGGCTACACCTTC. This sequence encodes CASSIETTGQYGYTF.

The V call is TRBV2, the J call TRBJ2-7; 14 positions agree with TRBD2. This CDR3 spans 19 amino acids. CDR1 and CDR2 from the germline V gene are SNHLY and FYNNEI. After removal of 6 bases from V and 3 bases from J, the junction contained 16 bases not matched to a gene. CDR3 region: CASSDAGGLAGGPYYEQYF. CDR3 coding DNA: TGTGCCAGCAGCGATGCTGGAGGACTAGCGGGAGGACCCTACTACGAGCAGTACTTC.

The genes are TRBV6-5 and TRBJ1-6; the D is unclear. The ends were cut back, 7 bases at V and 10 bases at J, with 20 bases in the middle. The germline gives CDR1 MNHEY, CDR2 SVGAGI. This CDR3 is 15 amino acids long. The CDR3 bases are TGTGCCAGCAAGATGGCCCACCTAGATCGGTCACCCCTCCACTTT. The encoded protein is CASKMAHLDRSPLHF.

V gene TRBV5-4 combines with J gene TRBJ1-3; D is perhaps TRBD1 (6 bases). The CDR3 runs to 16 residues. CDR1 is SGHNT and CDR2 is YYREEE in the germline V gene (reference sequence). V lost 4 bases and J lost 4, with 18 bases in between. CDR3 coding DNA: TGTGCCAGCAGCCAGGCTGGGGGCGCGAAAGGAAACACCATATATTTT. This encodes CASSQAGGAKGNTIYF.

This sequence joins TRBV18 and TRBJ2-7; tentatively, D is TRBD2 (6 bases). This CDR3 comprises 15 residues. The germline gives CDR1 KGHSH, CDR2 LQKENI. V was pared by 1 base and J by 3 bases, with 13 bases between. CDR3 DNA: TGTGCCAGCTCACCACAAGACGGGGGTCTCTACGAGCAGTACTTC. It specifies CASSPQDGGLYEQYF. Full variable domain (outside the CDR3, taken from reference TRBV18 and TRBJ2-7): NAGVMQNPRHLVRRRGQEARLRCSPMKGHSHVYWYRQLPEEGLKFMVYLQKENIIDESGMPKERFSAEFPKEGPSILRIQQVVRGDSAAYFCASSPQDGGLYEQYFGPGTRLTVT.

This chain links TRBV4-2 with TRBJ2-7; 9 bases agree with TRBD2. The CDR3 covers 16 residues. With V trimmed by 0 bases and J by 2 bases, 5 bases remained unmatched. Per germline, CDR1 LGHNA and CDR2 YNFKEQ. The CDR3 sequence is CASSQEASGEAYEQYF. As DNA, the CDR3 is TGTGCCAGCAGCCAAGAGGCTAGCGGGGAAGCCTACGAGCAGTACTTC.

This rearrangement joins TRBV10-3 to TRBJ2-5; no reliable D call. The CDR3 contains 12 residues. Trimming removed 0 bases at V and 4 bases at J, with 3 bases between. CDR1 is ENHRY and CDR2 is SYGVKD in the germline V gene. The CDR3 region is CAISESLETQYF. The CDR3 nucleotides are TGTGCCATCAGTGAGTCTCTAGAGACCCAGTACTTC.

The chain employs TRBV4-1 and TRBJ2-1; unclear D gene. The CDR3 is 13 residues long. CDR1 MGHRA and CDR2 YSYEKL come from the germline V gene. Trimming took off 0 bases at V and 5 bases at J, with 5 bases between the two ends. CDR3 protein: CASSQERNNEQFF. In nucleotides, the CDR3 is TGCGCCAGCAGCCAAGAGAGGAACAATGAGCAGTTCTTC.

The chain carries TRBV18 and TRBJ1-2; perhaps TRBD1 as D (6 bases). The CDR3 loop spans 13 amino acids. V was cut by 2 bases and J by 3 bases, with 7 bases left in between. CDR1 KGHSH and CDR2 LQKENI come from the germline V gene. This CDR3 is CASSPGQHYGYTF. In DNA, the CDR3 is TGTGCCAGCTCACCAGGACAGCACTATGGCTACACCTTC.

The rearrangement joins TRBV5-6 to TRBJ2-5; D gene unclear. Germline V gene data show CDR1 as SGHDT and CDR2 as YYEEEE. The CDR3 is made up of 14 amino acids. The ends were cut back, 0 bases at V and 5 bases at J, with 11 bases in the middle. This chain's CDR3 is CASSLGTIRETQYF. CDR3 DNA sequence: TGTGCCAGCAGCTTGGGTACGATCAGGGAGACCCAGTACTTC.

The gene calls are TRBV30 and TRBJ1-1, with D uncertain. The CDR3 loop spans 14 amino acids. V lost 2 bases, J lost 1 base, and 11 bases lay in between. The germline V gene has CDR1 GTSNPN and CDR2 SVGIG (reference sequence). CDR3 sequence reads: CAWSPGRGNTEAFF. CDR3 nucleotide sequence: TGTGCCTGGAGTCCTGGGAGAGGGAACACTGAAGCTTTCTTT.

The V gene is TRBV12-5, the J gene TRBJ2-3; 7 positions agree with TRBD2. The V segment lost 6 bases and the J segment 0 bases; nucleotides outside the gene matches: 6. The CDR3 has 15 residues. CDR1 and CDR2 from the germline V gene are LGHNT and FRNRAP. The CDR3 loop is CASGSPGGSTDTQYF. CDR3 sequence (DNA): TGTGCTAGTGGCTCGCCGGGGGGTAGCACAGATACGCAGTATTTT.

The gene calls are TRBV19 and TRBJ1-2; D ambiguous. Germline CDR1 is LNHDA and CDR2 is SQIVND (reference sequence). The CDR3 is 14 residues long. The germline V and J ends were trimmed by 7 bases and 8 bases, with 20 bases remaining between them. CDR3 bases: TGTGCCAGTAATCATCTTCAGGCTGCATGGGGCTACACCTTC. Its translation: CASNHLQAAWGYTF.

The rearrangement links TRBV7-3 to TRBJ2-1, with D maybe TRBD2 (5 bases). This CDR3 is built from 13 residues. V was shortened by 5 bases and J by 9 bases, with 14 bases between the two germline ends. Germline V CDR1 and CDR2: SGHTA, FQGTGA. The CDR3 DNA reads as TGTGCCAGCAGCCCCGGACTTCGCAGTGAGCAGTTCTTC. Protein product: CASSPGLRSEQFF.

The gene calls are TRBV7-8 and TRBJ1-2; tentative D call: TRBD1 (6 bases). The CDR3 extends over 17 amino acids. The germline V gene encodes CDR1 SGHVS and CDR2 FQNEAQ. The V and J ends lost 2 bases and 3 bases respectively, with 19 bases between them. The CDR3 DNA reads as TGTGCCAGCAGCTTACAGGTTCTTTCGACAGGAGACTATGGCTACACCTTC. The encoded protein is CASSLQVLSTGDYGYTF. Drawing the rest from reference TRBV7-8 and TRBJ1-2, the complete variable domain is GAGVSQSPRYKVAKRGQDVALRCDPISGHVSLFWYQQALGQGPEFLTYFQNEAQLDKSGLPSDRFFAERPEGSVSTLKIQRTQQEDSAVYLCASSLQVLSTGDYGYTFGSGTRLTVV.

J is TRBJ2-2 and V is TRBV19; the D gene is possibly TRBD2 (6 bases). Germline V gives CDR1 LNHDA, CDR2 SQIVND (reference sequence). The CDR3 totals 16 residues. Trimming removed 5 bases from V and 5 bases from J, with 18 bases in between. For the CDR3, the DNA is TGTGCCAGTAGTCCCAATGGACGGGGGAAAACCGGGGAGCTGTTTTTT. As protein: CASSPNGRGKTGELFF.

In DNA form, the CDR3 reads TGTGCCAGCAGCCCAAACAGGCCCCATGAGCAGTTCTTC. Residues: CASSPNRPHEQFF. The J gene is TRBJ2-1, the V gene TRBV3-1 (or the pseudogene TRBV3-2); maybe TRBD1 (5 bases). Germline V gene data show CDR1 as LGHDT and CDR2 as YNNKEL (reference sequence). The V end was cut by 4 bases, the J end by 8 bases, with 12 bases between. This CDR3 region has 13 residues.

The V gene is TRBV19, the J gene TRBJ1-5; perhaps TRBD1 as D (5 bases). Germline V CDR1 and CDR2: LNHDA, SQIVND (reference sequence). The CDR3 contains 14 residues. Trimming cost V 4 bases and J 9 bases, with 16 bases left between them. This chain's CDR3 is CASSTGEPGRPQHF. The CDR3 region has the DNA TGTGCCAGTAGTACGGGGGAGCCTGGGAGGCCCCAGCATTTT.

The V gene is TRBV7-2, the J gene TRBJ1-1; D remains ambiguous. The CDR3 sequence is 12 residues long. Looked up from germline, CDR1 is SGHTA and CDR2 is FQGNSA. V was cut by 1 base and J by 7 bases, with 7 bases left in between. The CDR3 DNA reads as TGTGCCAGCAGCTTAGTTTATCGTGAAGCTTTCTTT. As protein: CASSLVYREAFF.

The chain recombines TRBV14 with TRBJ2-1; TRBD2 aligns across 11 bases. V gave up 4 bases and J gave up 6 bases; unmatched junction bases: 5. CDR1 is SGHDN and CDR2 is FVKESK in the germline V gene. The CDR3 has 15 amino acids. CDR3: CASSLLAGEINEQFF. The CDR3 region has the DNA TGTGCCAGCAGCCTACTAGCGGGGGAAATCAATGAGCAGTTCTTC.

The J gene is TRBJ1-2, the V gene TRBV28, with 7 bases that match TRBD1. The ends lost 7 bases at V and 4 bases at J; junction bases unmatched: 12. Per the germline V gene, CDR1 is MDHEN and CDR2 is SYDVKM. This CDR3 is built from 15 residues. DNA for the CDR3: TGTGCCAGCACCCCCCGCGGCAGGGGGACCTATGGCTACACCTTC. Its protein is CASTPRGRGTYGYTF.

This clone came up once. The J gene is TRBJ2-7, the V gene TRBV3-1 (or the pseudogene TRBV3-2), with a possible D match to TRBD1 (5 bases). CDR1 is LGHDT and CDR2 is YNNKEL in the germline V gene (reference sequence). This CDR3 has 15 amino acids. The V gene lost 1 base and the J gene lost 3 bases, with 13 bases spanning the gap. The CDR3 region has the DNA TGTGCCAGCAGCCAAGGGCCAGGGTTAGTCTACGAGCAGTACTTC. Protein sequence: CASSQGPGLVYEQYF.